A single TCR beta chain is shown here with its context. The antigen remains unidentified. The sample originates from a study of radiotherapy plus CTLA-4 blockade in lung cancer. Study-level information: Of all patients, around 20% responded objectively and 25% to 35% showed disease control. Study-level findings and limits: The authors reported that early blood T cell clone dynamics, with interferon-beta, best predicted response.

Here immunoSEQ multiplex PCR was the method, and the copy in TCRdb shows in-frame clones only, minus some. The sample contains 75,000 to 95,000 clones, around 83% of which appear only once. Germline CDR1 is SGHRS and CDR2 is YFSETQ. The CDR3 covers 14 residues. J gave up 2 bases and V 2 bases, and 1 base lay outside the gene matches. The receptor was derived from a human donor with non-small cell lung cancer that progressed on radiotherapy plus ipilimumab. The material was peripheral blood, obtained from a patient treated with radiotherapy plus ipilimumab. The chain employs TRBV5-1 and TRBJ2-3, with 8 bases identical to TRBD2. Written as DNA, the CDR3 is TGCGCCAGCAGCTTAGCGGGAGCCACAGATACGCAGTATTTT. It codes for CASSLAGATDTQYF.